The present T cell receptor (beta chain) was sequenced within a study of cytomegalovirus exposure and HLA in healthy donors. The germline gives CDR1 MNHEY, CDR2 SMNVEV (reference sequence). V lost 6 bases and J lost 5; bases outside the gene matches: 7. This CDR3 region has 15 residues. Note on this clone: The antigen is unknown.

PCR used 60 Vbeta primers and 13 Jbeta primers. Clones were read by immunoSEQ multiplex PCR, and TCRdb kept only the in-frame ones, dropping some. This sample yields 160,000 or so clones, of which about 80% are seen a single time; roughly 1.3% belongs to the top ten. General study results and limits: Presence/absence analyses assumed roughly uniform sequencing depth across donors, which may not hold. Being productive about 90% or about 30% of the time was typical of most TCR beta V segments in an earlier analysis. After further analysis at a later stage, 15,000 to 20,000 TCR beta sequences were associated with HLA alleles at 0.05 false discovery rate.

The rearrangement uses TRBV27 and TRBJ2-2; TRBD1 aligns across 9 bases. What was sequenced was PBMCs. The TCR sequence derives from a woman in her forties or fifties in good health and CMV-seronegative. Here the CDR3 reads CASSDGTGWTGELFF. In nucleotides, the CDR3 is TGTGCCAGCAGCGATGGGACAGGGTGGACCGGGGAGCTGTTTTTT.